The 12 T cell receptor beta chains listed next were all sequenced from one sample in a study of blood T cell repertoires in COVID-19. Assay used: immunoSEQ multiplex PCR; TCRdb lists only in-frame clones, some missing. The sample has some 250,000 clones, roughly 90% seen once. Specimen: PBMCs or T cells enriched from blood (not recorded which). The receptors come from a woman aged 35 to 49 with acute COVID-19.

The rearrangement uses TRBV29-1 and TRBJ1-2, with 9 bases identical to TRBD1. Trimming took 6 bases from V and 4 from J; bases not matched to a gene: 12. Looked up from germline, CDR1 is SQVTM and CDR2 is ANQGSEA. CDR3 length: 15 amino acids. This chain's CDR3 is CSVFTTGGRGYGYTF. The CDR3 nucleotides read TGCAGCGTATTCACTACAGGGGGCCGGGGCTATGGCTACACCTTC.

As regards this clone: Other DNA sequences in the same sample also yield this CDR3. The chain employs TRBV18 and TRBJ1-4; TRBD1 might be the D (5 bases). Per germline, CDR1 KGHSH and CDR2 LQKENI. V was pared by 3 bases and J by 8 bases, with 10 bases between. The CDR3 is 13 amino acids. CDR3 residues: CASSPGQGEKLFF. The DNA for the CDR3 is TGTGCCAGCTCACCCGGGCAGGGCGAAAAACTGTTTTTT.

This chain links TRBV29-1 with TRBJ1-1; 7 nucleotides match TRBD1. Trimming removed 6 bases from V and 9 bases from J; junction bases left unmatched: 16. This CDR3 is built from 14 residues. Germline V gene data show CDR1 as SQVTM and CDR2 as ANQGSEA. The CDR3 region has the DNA TGCAGCGTCCGACAGGGTGAGGTTCGGGCACAAGCTTTCTTT. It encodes CSVRQGEVRAQAFF.

CDR3 amino acids: CASSDNRGWISTDTQYF. The CDR3 DNA reads as TGTGCCAGCAGTGATAACAGGGGATGGATTAGCACAGATACGCAGTATTTT. The J gene is TRBJ2-3, the V gene TRBV6-1; the match to TRBD1 covers 7 bases. From germline, CDR1 is MNHNS and CDR2 SASEGT. Trimming removed 3 bases from V and 0 bases from J; junction bases left unmatched: 9. CDR3 length: 17 residues.

This CDR3 reads CASSQISTTEAFF. CDR3 sequence (DNA): TGTGCCAGCTCTCAAATTAGTACCACTGAAGCTTTCTTT. The rearrangement joins TRBV5-4 to TRBJ1-1; no reliable D call. Trimming left V 7 bases short and J 4 bases short, with 14 bases between. The CDR3 consists of 13 residues. Germline CDR1 reads SGHNT; CDR2 reads YYREEE (reference sequence).

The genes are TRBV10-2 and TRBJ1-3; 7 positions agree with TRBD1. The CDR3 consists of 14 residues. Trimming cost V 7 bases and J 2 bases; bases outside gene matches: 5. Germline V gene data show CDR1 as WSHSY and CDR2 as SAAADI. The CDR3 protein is CASKRGGPGNTIYF. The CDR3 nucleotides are TGCGCCAGCAAAAGAGGGGGCCCTGGAAACACCATATATTTT.

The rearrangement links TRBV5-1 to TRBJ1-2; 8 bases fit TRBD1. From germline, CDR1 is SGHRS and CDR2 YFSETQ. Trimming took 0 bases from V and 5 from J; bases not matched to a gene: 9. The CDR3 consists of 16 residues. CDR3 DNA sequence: TGCGCCAGCAGCTTGGAAAGCCCAGGGGGCTGGTATGGCTACACCTTC. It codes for CASSLESPGGWYGYTF.

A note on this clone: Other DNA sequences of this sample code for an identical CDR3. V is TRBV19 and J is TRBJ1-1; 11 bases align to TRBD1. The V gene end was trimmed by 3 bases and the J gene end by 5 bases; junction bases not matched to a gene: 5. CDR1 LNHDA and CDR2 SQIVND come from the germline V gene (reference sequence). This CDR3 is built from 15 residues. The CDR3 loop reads CASSIRDRGNTEAFF. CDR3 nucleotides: TGTGCCAGTAGTATCCGGGACAGGGGGAATACTGAAGCTTTCTTT.

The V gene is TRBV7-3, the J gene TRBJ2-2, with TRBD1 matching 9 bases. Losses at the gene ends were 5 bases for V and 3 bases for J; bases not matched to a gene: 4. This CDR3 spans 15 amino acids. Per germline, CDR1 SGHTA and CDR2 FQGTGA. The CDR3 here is CASSPGTGYTGELFF. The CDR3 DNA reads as TGTGCCAGCAGCCCTGGGACAGGGTACACCGGGGAGCTGTTTTTT.

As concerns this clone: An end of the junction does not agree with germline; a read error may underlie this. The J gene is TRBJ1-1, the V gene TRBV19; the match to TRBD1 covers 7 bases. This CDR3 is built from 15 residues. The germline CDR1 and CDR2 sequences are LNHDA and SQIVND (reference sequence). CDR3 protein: CASSLEGARATEAFF. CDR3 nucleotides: TGTGCCAGTAGTTTAGAGGGGGCGCGTGCCACTGAAGCTTTCTTT.

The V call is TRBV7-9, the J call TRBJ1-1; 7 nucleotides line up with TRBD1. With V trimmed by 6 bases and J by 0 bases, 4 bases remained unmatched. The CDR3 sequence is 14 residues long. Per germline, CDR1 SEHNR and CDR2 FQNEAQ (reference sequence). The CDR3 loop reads CASSFTGVNTEAFF. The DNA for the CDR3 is TGTGCCAGCAGTTTTACAGGGGTGAACACTGAAGCTTTCTTT.

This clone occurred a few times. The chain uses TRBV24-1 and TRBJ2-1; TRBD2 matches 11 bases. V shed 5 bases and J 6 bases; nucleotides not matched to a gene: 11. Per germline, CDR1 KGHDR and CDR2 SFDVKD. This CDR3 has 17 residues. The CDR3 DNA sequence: TGTGCCACCAGTGTCAACCCGGGGACTAGCGGAAGCAATGAGCAGTTCTTC. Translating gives CATSVNPGTSGSNEQFF.